This T cell receptor beta chain was found in a study of blood T cell repertoires in COVID-19. Turning to the study itself: Spain, Italy and the United States supplied samples that represented acute and convalescent COVID-19. Sample material is recorded as cDNA or gDNA derived from T cells, B-cell-depleted T cells, or PBMCs.

Authors' methods: Amplification of reference gene primers provided the estimated nucleated cell counts. Using immunoSEQ multiplex PCR, the repertoire was profiled, and TCRdb retains in-frame clones only, with some absent. Clone size and the V and J calls come from that table; the DNA yielded D and trimming. The sample carries around 100,000 clones, over 75% recorded once. V was pared by 5 bases and J by 6 bases, with 11 bases between. The CDR3 totals 13 residues. The V gene's germline CDR1 is MNHEY and CDR2 SMNVEV (reference sequence). The V gene is TRBV27, the J gene TRBJ2-1; tentatively, D is TRBD1 (5 bases). The receptor's source is a man aged 50 to 59 with acute or convalescent COVID-19. What was sequenced was peripheral blood. CDR3 region: CASSKGIGNEQFF. The CDR3 DNA reads as TGTGCCAGCAGTAAGGGGATCGGCAATGAGCAGTTCTTC.